This is a list of T cell receptor beta chains from one sample in a study of early T cells in non-severe SARS-CoV-2 infection. TCRdb passed the 5' RACE reads through MiXCR, listing each CDR3 protein once. The sample consists of 55,000 to 80,000 distinct CDR3 sequences, about 11% of them appearing once. The sequenced sample consisted of whole blood. The receptors come from an adult who was a healthcare worker with PCR-confirmed SARS-CoV-2 infection or an uninfected control (not recorded which). CDR3s include the opening cysteine and the closing phenylalanine or tryptophan. A D gene is named only where the DNA matches it firmly. Some rows have no size entry. The others give once, few or many, or a class for an expanded clone.

D,size,V,J,CDR3,DNA
NA,NA,TRBV7-2,TRBJ2-7,CASSLAHTLAIYEQYF,TGTGCCAGCAGCTTAGCGCACACCCTGGCAATCTACGAGCAGTACTTC
NA,few,TRBV4-3,TRBJ2-7,CASSQEGRSYEQYF,TGCGCCAGCAGCCAAGAAGGGAGGTCCTACGAGCAGTACTTC
NA,many,TRBV29-1,TRBJ1-4,CSVVAGGEKLFF,TGCAGCGTTGTTGCGGGGGGCGAAAAACTGTTTTTT
TRBD1,many,TRBV24-1,TRBJ2-2,CATSATGTGGVGELFF,TGTGCCACCAGTGCCACCGGGACAGGGGGCGTCGGGGAGCTGTTTTTT
TRBD2,many,TRBV19,TRBJ2-7,CASSTPGLAIREQYF,TGTGCCAGTAGTACGCCGGGACTAGCTATTCGCGAGCAGTACTTC
NA,NA,TRBV19,TRBJ1-6,CASSMIGGNSPLHF,TGTGCCAGTAGTATGATCGGGGGTAATTCACCCCTCCACTTT
NA,many,TRBV7-9,TRBJ2-3,CASSSSGTDTQYF,TGTGCCAGCAGCTCCTCGGGCACAGATACGCAGTATTTT
NA,many,TRBV2,TRBJ1-1,CASRADRSGAFF,TGTGCCAGCAGGGCCGATAGAAGTGGGGCTTTCTTT
NA,few,TRBV7-9,TRBJ1-1,CASSNPGPSGEWTEAFF,TGTGCCAGCAGCAACCCGGGCCCGTCGGGGGAATGGACTGAAGCTTTCTTT
NA,NA,TRBV29-1,TRBJ1-1,CSVVGVTEAFF,TGCAGCGTTGTGGGGGTCACTGAAGCTTTCTTT
TRBD1,NA,TRBV15,TRBJ2-7,CATKPGQGTTYEQYF,TGTGCCACCAAGCCGGGACAGGGGACTACCTACGAGCAGTACTTC
NA,many,TRBV2,TRBJ1-3,CAIPIGENTIYF,TGTGCCATCCCTATCGGGGAAAACACCATATATTTT
NA,once,TRBV27,TRBJ2-3,CASSAPLGIASTDTQYF,TGTGCCAGCAGTGCTCCCCTAGGTATTGCTAGCACAGATACGCAGTATTTT
NA,many,TRBV5-6,TRBJ2-7,CASSSGQSLYEQYF,TGTGCCAGCAGCTCTGGACAGTCTCTATACGAGCAGTACTTC
TRBD1,many,TRBV29-1,TRBJ2-3,CSIQGARGTDTQYF,TGCAGCATCCAGGGGGCGCGGGGCACAGATACGCAGTATTTT
NA,many,TRBV24-1,TRBJ2-5,CATSGRAGETQYF,TGTGCCACCAGTGGCAGGGCAGGGGAGACCCAGTACTTC
NA,many,TRBV4-1,TRBJ2-3,CASSQGGSTDTQYF,TGCGCCAGCAGCCAGGGCGGAAGCACAGATACGCAGTATTTT
NA,many,TRBV20-1,TRBJ1-1,CSATTAMNTEAFF,TGCAGTGCAACGACAGCCATGAACACTGAAGCTTTCTTT
NA,many,TRBV5-5,TRBJ2-5,CASSPGRLETQYF,TGTGCCAGCAGCCCTGGGCGGTTAGAGACCCAGTACTTC
NA,many,TRBV11-2,TRBJ1-5,CASSLESQGNQPQHF,TGTGCCAGCAGCTTAGAGTCACAGGGCAATCAGCCCCAGCATTTT
NA,few,TRBV6-2/TRBV6-3,TRBJ2-6,CASSYAGANVLTF,TGTGCCAGCAGTTACGCTGGGGCCAACGTCCTGACTTTC
NA,NA,TRBV12-3/TRBV12-4,TRBJ1-6,CASSLGYNSPLHF,TGTGCCAGCAGCCTAGGGTATAATTCACCCCTCCACTTT
TRBD2,NA,TRBV7-2,TRBJ2-5,CASSPSGGMLETQYF,TGTGCCAGCAGCCCGAGCGGGGGGATGTTAGAGACCCAGTACTTC
NA,many,TRBV12-3/TRBV12-4,TRBJ1-5,CASSYSQQPQHF,TGTGCCAGCAGTTACAGTCAACAGCCCCAGCATTTT
NA,many,TRBV2,TRBJ1-2,CASSEGRYGYTF,TGTGCCAGCAGTGAAGGCCGCTATGGCTACACCTTC
NA,many,TRBV9,TRBJ1-1,CASSVGGAGNTEAFF,TGTGCCAGCAGCGTAGGGGGAGCGGGGAACACTGAAGCTTTCTTT
TRBD1,many,TRBV18,TRBJ1-5,CASSRTGTDQPQHF,TGTGCCAGCTCACGGACAGGAACCGATCAGCCCCAGCATTTT
NA,few,TRBV27,TRBJ1-6,CASSLFISGRDLHF,TGTGCCAGCAGTTTATTCATCTCAGGGAGAGACCTCCACTTT
NA,many,TRBV2,TRBJ2-1,CASAWGGGYNEQFF,TGTGCCAGCGCCTGGGGGGGCGGCTACAATGAGCAGTTCTTC
TRBD1,many,TRBV28,TRBJ2-3,CASSSPGTGTDTQYF,TGTGCCAGCAGTTCCCCCGGGACAGGGACAGATACGCAGTATTTT
NA,few,TRBV6-9,TRBJ1-3,CASSTLIGTGMSGNTIYF,TGTGCCAGCAGTACCCTTATAGGGACGGGAATGTCTGGAAACACCATATATTTT
TRBD1,NA,TRBV19,TRBJ2-1,CASGVQLSDRGPNEQFF,TGTGCCAGTGGAGTACAGCTCTCGGACAGGGGCCCCAATGAGCAGTTCTTC